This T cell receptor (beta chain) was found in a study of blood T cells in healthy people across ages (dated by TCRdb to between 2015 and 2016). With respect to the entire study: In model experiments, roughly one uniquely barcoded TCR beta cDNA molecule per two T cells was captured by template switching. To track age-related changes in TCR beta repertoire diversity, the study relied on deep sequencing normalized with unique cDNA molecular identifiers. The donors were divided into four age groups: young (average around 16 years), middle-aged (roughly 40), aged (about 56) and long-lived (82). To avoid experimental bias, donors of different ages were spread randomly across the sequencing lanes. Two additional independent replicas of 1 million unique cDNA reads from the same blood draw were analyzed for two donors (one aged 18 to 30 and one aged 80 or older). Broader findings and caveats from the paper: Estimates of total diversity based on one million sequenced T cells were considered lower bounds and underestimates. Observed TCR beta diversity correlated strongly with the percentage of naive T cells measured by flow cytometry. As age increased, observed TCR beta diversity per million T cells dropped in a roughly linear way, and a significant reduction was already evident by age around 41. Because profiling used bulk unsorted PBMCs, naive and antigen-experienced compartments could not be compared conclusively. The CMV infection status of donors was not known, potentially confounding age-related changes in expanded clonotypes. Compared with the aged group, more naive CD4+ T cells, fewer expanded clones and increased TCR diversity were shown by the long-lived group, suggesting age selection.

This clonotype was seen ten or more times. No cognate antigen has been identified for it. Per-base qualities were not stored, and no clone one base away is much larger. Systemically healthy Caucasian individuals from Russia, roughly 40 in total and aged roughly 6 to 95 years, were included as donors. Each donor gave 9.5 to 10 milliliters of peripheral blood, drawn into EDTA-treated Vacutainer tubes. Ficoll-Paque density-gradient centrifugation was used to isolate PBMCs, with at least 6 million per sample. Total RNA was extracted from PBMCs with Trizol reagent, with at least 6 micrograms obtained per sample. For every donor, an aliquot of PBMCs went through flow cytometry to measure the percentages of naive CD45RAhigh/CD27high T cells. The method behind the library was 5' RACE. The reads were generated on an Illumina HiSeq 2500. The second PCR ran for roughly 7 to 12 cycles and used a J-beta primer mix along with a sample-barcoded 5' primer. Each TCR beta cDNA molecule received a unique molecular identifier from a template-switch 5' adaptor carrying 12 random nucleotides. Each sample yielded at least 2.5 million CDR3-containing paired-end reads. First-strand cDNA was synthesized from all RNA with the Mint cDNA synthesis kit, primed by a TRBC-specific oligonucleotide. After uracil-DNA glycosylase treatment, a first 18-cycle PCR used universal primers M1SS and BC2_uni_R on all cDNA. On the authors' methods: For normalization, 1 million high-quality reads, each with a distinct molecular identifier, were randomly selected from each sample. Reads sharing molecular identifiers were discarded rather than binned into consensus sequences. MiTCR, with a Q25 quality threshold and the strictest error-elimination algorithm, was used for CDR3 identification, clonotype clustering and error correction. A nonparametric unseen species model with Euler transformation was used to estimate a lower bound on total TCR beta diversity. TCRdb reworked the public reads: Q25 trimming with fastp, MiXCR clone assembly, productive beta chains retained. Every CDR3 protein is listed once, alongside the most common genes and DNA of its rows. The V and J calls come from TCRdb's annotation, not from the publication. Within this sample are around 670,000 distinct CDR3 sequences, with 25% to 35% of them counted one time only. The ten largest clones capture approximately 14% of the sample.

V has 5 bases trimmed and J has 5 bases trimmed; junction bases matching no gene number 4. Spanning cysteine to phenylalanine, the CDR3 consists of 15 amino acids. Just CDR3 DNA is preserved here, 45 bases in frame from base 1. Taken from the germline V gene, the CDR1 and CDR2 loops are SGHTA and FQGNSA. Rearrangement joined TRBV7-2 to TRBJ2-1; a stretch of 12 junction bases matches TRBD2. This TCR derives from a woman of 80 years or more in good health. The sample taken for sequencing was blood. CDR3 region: CASSQGLAGHNEQFF. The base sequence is TGTGCCAGCAGCCAAGGACTAGCGGGGCACAATGAGCAGTTCTTC.